These 20 T cell receptor beta chains came from one sample sequenced in a study of cytomegalovirus exposure and HLA in healthy donors. The primer mix had 60 Vbeta and 13 Jbeta primers. Clones were read by immunoSEQ multiplex PCR, and TCRdb kept only the in-frame ones, dropping some. Altogether around 150,000 clones are present, approximately 80% being singletons, with the ten largest covering roughly an eighth. Input material: PBMCs. The receptors originated from a woman aged 40 to 50 in good health and CMV-seronegative.

This clone was observed a few times. A read error may account for a junction end that differs from germline. This chain connects TRBV5-6 to TRBJ2-6; possibly TRBD1 for D (5 bases). Germline V lookup: CDR1 SGHDT, CDR2 YYEEEE. The CDR3 consists of 18 residues. For the CDR3, the DNA is TGTGCCAGCAGCTACGACATTCCGTACTCCTCTGGGGCCAACGGCCTGACTTTC. Amino acid sequence: CASSYDIPYSSGANGLTF.

This sequence joins TRBV19 and TRBJ2-1; 9 bases line up with TRBD2. From germline, CDR1 is LNHDA and CDR2 SQIVND (reference sequence). The CDR3 has 15 amino acids. The J segment lost 10 bases and the V segment lost 3 bases, leaving 10 bases of the junction unmatched. CDR3 sequence reads: CASSIRLAGRVEQFF. The CDR3 DNA follows: TGTGCCAGTAGTATCCGGCTAGCGGGGAGAGTGGAGCAGTTCTTC.

The chain recombines TRBV11-3 with TRBJ2-1, with D maybe TRBD1 (5 bases). Germline assignment: CDR1 SGHNT and CDR2 YENEEA. Deletions cut 5 bases from V and 12 bases from J, with 14 bases between. CDR3 length equals 12 residues. As DNA, the CDR3 is TGTGCCAGCAGCCACCCCGTAGGGGTGCAGTTCTTC. Amino acid sequence: CASSHPVGVQFF.

The chain has TRBV2 and TRBJ1-2; TRBD1 matches 9 bases. Looked up from germline, CDR1 is SNHLY and CDR2 is FYNNEI. The CDR3 runs to 13 residues. The junction had 9 bases not matched to a gene; V was cut back by 8 bases and J by 8 bases. CDR3 sequence (DNA): TGTGCCAGCTTCAAGGGACAGGGTGGAGGCTACACCTTC. Translation: CASFKGQGGGYTF.

The genes are TRBV5-1 and TRBJ2-1; 12 bases line up with TRBD2. J lost 7 bases, V lost 2 bases, and 10 bases had no gene match. Germline CDR1 and CDR2: SGHRS and YFSETQ. This CDR3 spans 17 amino acids. The CDR3 protein is CASSLELAGGTRNEQFF. The CDR3, as DNA: TGCGCCAGCAGCTTAGAGCTAGCGGGGGGGACGAGGAATGAGCAGTTCTTC.

As concerns this clone: In the same sample, other DNA sequences code for this CDR3. This chain links TRBV9 with TRBJ1-4; 7 positions agree with TRBD1. V shed 1 base, J shed 7 bases, and the junction held 7 bases outside the gene matches. Germline V gives CDR1 SGDLS, CDR2 YYNGEE. The CDR3 spans 15 residues. For the CDR3, the DNA is TGTGCCAGCAGCGTACAGGGGGGCTTAGGTGAAAAACTGTTTTTT. It is translated as CASSVQGGLGEKLFF.

This clone was counted only a few times. The V call is TRBV6-1, the J call TRBJ2-3; no firm D call. The CDR3 is 16 amino acids. V lost 2 bases, J lost 0 bases, and 12 bases lay in between. The germline V gene encodes CDR1 MNHNS and CDR2 SASEGT. The CDR3 loop reads CASSELLDQSTDTQYF. CDR3 sequence (DNA): TGTGCCAGCAGTGAACTCCTAGACCAGAGCACAGATACGCAGTATTTT.

This chain joins TRBV4-2 and TRBJ2-7; 8 bases are a match to TRBD2. V shed 0 bases, J shed 3 bases, and the junction held 4 bases outside the gene matches. Germline V gene sequence: CDR1 LGHNA, CDR2 YNFKEQ. The CDR3 loop spans 15 amino acids. The CDR3 protein is CASSQEREGLYEQYF. The CDR3 nucleotides are TGTGCCAGCAGCCAAGAACGGGAGGGCCTCTACGAGCAGTACTTC.

The chain joins TRBV19 to TRBJ2-3; D is perhaps TRBD2 (6 bases). The V end lost 3 bases, the J end lost 8 bases, and 15 bases lay between the germline ends. Germline assignment: CDR1 LNHDA and CDR2 SQIVND (reference sequence). This CDR3 region has 14 residues. The CDR3 protein is CASSIGTARATQYF. The CDR3 nucleotides are TGTGCCAGTAGTATCGGGACTGCCCGGGCTACGCAGTATTTT. The full variable domain, its missing parts supplied by reference TRBV19 and TRBJ2-3, is DGGITQSPKYLFRKEGQNVTLSCEQNLNHDAMYWYRQDPGQGLRLIYYSQIVNDFQKGDIAEGYSVSREKKESFPLTVTSAQKNPTAFYLCASSIGTARATQYFGPGTRLTVL.

This rearrangement joins TRBV6-6 to TRBJ2-3, with a possible D match to TRBD1 (5 bases). The V end was cut by 2 bases, the J end by 0 bases, with 9 bases between. CDR3 length equals 15 residues. Germline V CDR1 and CDR2: MNHNY, SVGAGI (reference sequence). The CDR3 DNA follows: TGTGCCAGCAGTTACGGACAACCTAGCACAGATACGCAGTATTTT. Amino acids: CASSYGQPSTDTQYF.

The CDR3: CASSPQVVVAGGEQYF. CDR3 nucleotides: TGTGCCAGCAGCCCCCAGGTCGTGGTAGCGGGGGGCGAGCAGTACTTC. The rearrangement uses TRBV5-4 and TRBJ2-7, with TRBD2 matching 10 bases. The V segment lost 4 bases and the J segment 6 bases; nucleotides outside the gene matches: 13. The CDR3 is 16 residues long. Looked up from germline, CDR1 is SGHNT and CDR2 is YYREEE (reference sequence). Drawing the rest from reference TRBV5-4 and TRBJ2-7, the complete variable domain is ETGVTQSPTHLIKTRGQQVTLRCSSQSGHNTVSWYQQALGQGPQFIFQYYREEENGRGNFPPRFSGLQFPNYSSELNVNALELDDSALYLCASSPQVVVAGGEQYFGPGTRLTVT.

This clone was counted only a few times. J is TRBJ2-3 and V is TRBV5-6; 9 nucleotides line up with TRBD2. Trimming at V came to 4 bases and at J to 1 base, leaving 4 bases not matched to a gene. This CDR3 has 15 residues. CDR1 and CDR2 (germline): SGHDT, YYEEEE. The CDR3 loop is CASSQRTSGTDTQYF. The CDR3 DNA reads TGTGCCAGCAGCCAAAGGACTAGCGGCACAGATACGCAGTATTTT.

The chain employs TRBV29-1 and TRBJ2-1, with 13 bases matching TRBD2. V trimming: 6 bases; J trimming: 9 bases; junction bases outside the gene matches: 5. CDR3 length equals 13 residues. Germline assignment: CDR1 SQVTM and CDR2 ANQGSEA. In DNA form, the CDR3 reads TGCAGCGTACTAGCGGGAGGGCCGAGTGAGCAGTTCTTC. Its protein is CSVLAGGPSEQFF.

The V and J genes are TRBV30 and TRBJ2-3, with TRBD1 identical over 7 bases. This CDR3 has 15 amino acids. V lost 1 base to trimming and J lost 0 bases; unmatched junction nucleotides: 4. In germline, CDR1 is GTSNPN, CDR2 SVGIG (reference sequence). The CDR3 nucleotides read TGTGCCTGGAGTGCTGACAGGGTGAGCACAGATACGCAGTATTTT. Translation: CAWSADRVSTDTQYF.

This clone was counted once. The rearrangement uses TRBV28 and TRBJ2-7; 8 bases line up with TRBD2. CDR1 is MDHEN, CDR2 SYDVKM, per germline. Trimming cost V 2 bases and J 3 bases; bases outside gene matches: 6. CDR3 length equals 15 residues. CDR3 DNA sequence: TGTGCCAGCAGTTTAGGCGGGGGGACCAACTACGAGCAGTACTTC. This encodes CASSLGGGTNYEQYF. The whole variable domain, remainder taken from reference TRBV28 and TRBJ2-7, is DVKVTQSSRYLVKRTGEKVFLECVQDMDHENMFWYRQDPGLGLRLIYFSYDVKMKEKGDIPEGYSVSREKKERFSLILESASTNQTSMYLCASSLGGGTNYEQYFGPGTRLTVT.

In this sample, this clone turned up a few times. The V call is TRBV2, the J call TRBJ1-6, with TRBD1 as a possible D gene (6 bases). The CDR3 has 16 residues. Trimming removed 4 bases from V and 7 bases from J, with 17 bases in between. In germline, CDR1 is SNHLY, CDR2 FYNNEI. CDR3 in DNA: TGTGCCAGCAGTGTTGGGGGCACAGCGCGAAATTCACCCCTCCACTTT. Its protein is CASSVGGTARNSPLHF. Looking up the rest from reference TRBV2 and TRBJ1-6 gives the full variable domain: EPEVTQTPSHQVTQMGQEVILRCVPISNHLYFYWYRQILGQKVEFLVSFYNNEISEKSEIFDDQFSVERPDGSNFTLKIRSTKLEDSAMYFCASSVGGTARNSPLHFGNGTRLTVT.

V and J are TRBV18 and TRBJ1-1; a weak D match, TRBD1 (5 bases). The CDR3 extends over 12 amino acids. The V and J ends lost 5 bases and 7 bases respectively, with 11 bases between them. Germline CDR1 KGHSH, CDR2 LQKENI. CDR3 loop: CASSSLDSEAFF. The CDR3 bases are TGTGCCAGCTCATCCTTAGACAGTGAAGCTTTCTTT.

This clone was detected once. The CDR3 loop reads CASSSNRLTGEQFF. CDR3 nucleotides: TGTGCCAGCAGCTCAAACAGGTTAACGGGTGAGCAGTTCTTC. V gene TRBV7-8 combines with J gene TRBJ2-1; D might be TRBD1 (5 bases). Trimming removed 4 bases at V and 9 bases at J, with 16 bases between. Germline V gene lookup returns CDR1 SGHVS and CDR2 FQNEAQ. The CDR3 has 14 amino acids.

This chain uses TRBV15 with TRBJ2-1, with D uncertain. V gave up 0 bases and J gave up 4 bases, with 10 bases separating them. CDR1 is LNHNV, CDR2 YYDKDF, per germline (reference sequence). The CDR3 is 15 amino acids. The CDR3 spells CATSRDSVGYNEQFF. Here the CDR3 DNA reads TGTGCCACCAGCAGAGACTCGGTCGGGTACAATGAGCAGTTCTTC.

V gene TRBV4-3 combines with J gene TRBJ2-7; TRBD1 aligns across 7 bases. With V trimmed by 0 bases and J by 2 bases, 4 bases remained unmatched. Germline-derived CDR1 and CDR2 are LGHNA and YSLEER. This CDR3 region has 15 residues. The CDR3 coding sequence is TGCGCCAGCAGCCAAGAGCCCGACAGGGCCTACGAGCAGTACTTC. Protein product: CASSQEPDRAYEQYF.